Each of the 17 T cell receptor beta chains below was sequenced from the same sample in a study of blood T cell repertoires in COVID-19. Produced via immunoSEQ multiplex PCR; TCRdb's table is partial and in-frame only. The sample consists of some 47,000 clones, around 84% of them appearing once. The sample comprised peripheral blood. Source of these receptors: a human donor in a cohort sampled during active COVID-19.

The CDR3 DNA follows: TGTGCCAGCAGCTTGGCCGTACTAGCGGGACAAGAGACCCAGTACTTC. The encoded protein is CASSLAVLAGQETQYF. The rearrangement joins TRBV5-5 to TRBJ2-5; TRBD2 aligns across 10 bases. The germline gives CDR1 SGHKS, CDR2 YYEKEE (reference sequence). This CDR3 contains 16 residues. J lost 2 bases, V lost 0 bases, and 4 bases had no gene match.

This clone was observed a few times. This sequence joins TRBV19 and TRBJ2-2; 8 bases are shared with TRBD1. Germline values: CDR1 LNHDA, CDR2 SQIVND (reference sequence). V shed 3 bases, J shed 7 bases, and the junction held 7 bases outside the gene matches. This CDR3 is 15 amino acids long. The CDR3 sequence is CASSIWQGAGGELFF. In nucleotides, the CDR3 is TGTGCCAGTAGTATCTGGCAGGGGGCCGGCGGGGAGCTGTTTTTT. The variable domain in full, with the rest retrieved from reference TRBV19 and TRBJ2-2, is DGGITQSPKYLFRKEGQNVTLSCEQNLNHDAMYWYRQDPGQGLRLIYYSQIVNDFQKGDIAEGYSVSREKKESFPLTVTSAQKNPTAFYLCASSIWQGAGGELFFGEGSRLTVL.

The chain links TRBV29-1 to TRBJ1-1; D possibly corresponds to TRBD1 (6 bases). The length of the CDR3 is 13 residues. Germline assignment: CDR1 SQVTM and CDR2 ANQGSEA. CDR3 loop: CTGRGGPNTEAFF. CDR3 DNA: TGCACCGGCCGGGGGGGGCCGAACACTGAAGCTTTCTTT.

This rearrangement joins TRBV18 to TRBJ1-3; 7 bases agree with TRBD1. Germline lookup yields CDR1 KGHSH and CDR2 LQKENI. With 2 bases clipped from V and 0 bases from J, the junction kept 4 bases outside the gene matches. The CDR3 loop spans 16 amino acids. CDR3 region: CASSPNRGDSGNTIYF. CDR3 nucleotides: TGTGCCAGCTCACCAAACAGGGGAGACTCTGGAAACACCATATATTTT.

The rearrangement uses TRBV7-9 and TRBJ2-3, with D maybe TRBD1 (6 bases). The CDR3 runs to 18 residues. Germline V CDR1 and CDR2: SEHNR, FQNEAQ (reference sequence). Trimming shortened V by 1 base and J by 0 bases, and 17 bases separated the two germline ends. This CDR3 reads CASSLDPPGHPSTDTQYF. CDR3 coding DNA: TGTGCCAGCAGCTTAGACCCACCGGGACACCCTAGCACAGATACGCAGTATTTT.

CDR3 in amino acids: CASSATGQGAYGYTF. The CDR3 DNA reads as TGTGCCAGCAGCGCCACGGGACAGGGGGCCTATGGCTACACCTTC. This chain links TRBV9 with TRBJ1-2; TRBD1 aligns across 12 bases. This CDR3 comprises 15 residues. Germline CDR1 reads SGDLS; CDR2 reads YYNGEE. The ends lost 3 bases at V and 4 bases at J; junction bases unmatched: 4.

The V and J genes are TRBV19 and TRBJ1-4, with D perhaps matching TRBD1 (6 bases). This CDR3 spans 15 amino acids. Germline CDR1 is LNHDA and CDR2 is SQIVND (reference sequence). V was clipped by 5 bases and J by 8 bases, with 18 bases between them. DNA of the CDR3: TGTGCCAGTAGTCCATCCGGGACACCGTTGGAAAAACTGTTTTTT. Translation: CASSPSGTPLEKLFF. The whole variable domain, filled in from reference TRBV19 and TRBJ1-4, reads DGGITQSPKYLFRKEGQNVTLSCEQNLNHDAMYWYRQDPGQGLRLIYYSQIVNDFQKGDIAEGYSVSREKKESFPLTVTSAQKNPTAFYLCASSPSGTPLEKLFFGSGTQLSVL.

The rearrangement links TRBV18 to TRBJ1-1, with 9 bases fitting TRBD1. There are 15 residues in the CDR3. CDR1 and CDR2 (germline): KGHSH, LQKENI. With V trimmed by 5 bases and J by 1 base, 5 bases remained unmatched. The DNA for the CDR3 is TGTGCCAGCTCAGCCGGGGGACAGGGGAACACTGAAGCTTTCTTT. This translates into CASSAGGQGNTEAFF.

This chain joins TRBV11-2 and TRBJ1-6; no firm D call. CDR1 and CDR2 (germline): SGHAT, FQNNGV. The CDR3 covers 14 residues. Trimming shortened V by 5 bases and J by 9 bases, and 14 bases separated the two germline ends. CDR3 protein: CASSPGGLGSPLHF. CDR3 DNA: TGTGCCAGCAGCCCGGGAGGGTTGGGTTCACCCCTCCACTTT.

The chain couples TRBV7-9 to TRBJ2-2, with D unclear. Germline CDR1 is SEHNR and CDR2 is FQNEAQ (reference sequence). Trimming removed 2 bases from V and 3 bases from J, with 7 bases in between. This CDR3 contains 14 residues. This CDR3 is CASSLQLDTGELFF. CDR3 nucleotide sequence: TGTGCCAGCAGCTTACAGTTGGACACCGGGGAGCTGTTTTTT.

V gene TRBV6-5 combines with J gene TRBJ2-2; 9 bases agree with TRBD1. Trimming cost V 9 bases and J 8 bases; bases outside gene matches: 10. The germline CDR1 and CDR2 sequences are MNHEY and SVGAGI. This CDR3 spans 14 amino acids. CDR3 in DNA: TGTGCCAGTTCGCCGGGACAGGGTATAGGGGAGCTGTTTTTT. Protein: CASSPGQGIGELFF.

This clone was seen only once. V is TRBV6-5 and J is TRBJ2-6; D is ambiguous. Looked up from germline, CDR1 is MNHEY and CDR2 is SVGAGI. CDR3 length: 16 residues. The germline V and J ends were trimmed by 2 bases and 1 base, with 9 bases remaining between them. For the CDR3, the DNA is TGTGCCAGCAGTTACGCGATTTGGTCTGGGGCCAACGTCCTGACTTTC. Its protein product is CASSYAIWSGANVLTF.

V and J are TRBV27 and TRBJ1-1; 7 bases agree with TRBD1. Germline loops: CDR1 MNHEY, CDR2 SMNVEV (reference sequence). V was clipped by 3 bases and J by 0 bases; unmatched bases: 7. The CDR3 totals 16 residues. The CDR3 nucleotides are TGTGCCAGCAGTTTCCAACGGGGACAGTTGAACACTGAAGCTTTCTTT. Translating gives CASSFQRGQLNTEAFF.

This chain joins TRBV29-1 and TRBJ1-1; possible D gene TRBD1, 5 bases. Trimming left V 4 bases short and J 3 bases short, with 12 bases between. This CDR3 region has 13 residues. The germline V gene has CDR1 SQVTM and CDR2 ANQGSEA. In DNA form, the CDR3 reads TGCAGCGTTGGAAAGGGGAGGGACACTGAAGCTTTCTTT. Translated: CSVGKGRDTEAFF.

This clone was detected only once. The chain carries TRBV2 and TRBJ1-2; possibly TRBD1 for D (6 bases). Germline CDR1 SNHLY, CDR2 FYNNEI. V gave up 2 bases and J gave up 4 bases, with 17 bases separating them. This CDR3 has 16 amino acids. The DNA for the CDR3 is TGTGCCAGCAGTGAACGGTCAGGGGACCGTGGCTATGGCTACACCTTC. Translated: CASSERSGDRGYGYTF. Variable domain in full (rest from reference TRBV2 and TRBJ1-2): EPEVTQTPSHQVTQMGQEVILRCVPISNHLYFYWYRQILGQKVEFLVSFYNNEISEKSEIFDDQFSVERPDGSNFTLKIRSTKLEDSAMYFCASSERSGDRGYGYTFGSGTRLTVV.

This clone was counted only a few times. The CDR3 loop is CASSEIFDSSYEQYF. The CDR3 DNA is TGTGCCAGTAGCGAAATCTTCGACAGCTCCTACGAGCAGTACTTC. The chain employs TRBV19 and TRBJ2-7, with a tentative D call TRBD1 (5 bases). The CDR3 is 15 residues long. The germline V gene encodes CDR1 LNHDA and CDR2 SQIVND (reference sequence). The germline V and J ends were trimmed by 6 bases and 0 bases, with 15 bases remaining between them.

V and J are TRBV28 and TRBJ1-2, with D possibly TRBD1 on 5 matching bases. CDR3 length equals 17 residues. CDR1 MDHEN and CDR2 SYDVKM come from the germline V gene. Between the trimmed V and J ends, which lost 4 bases and 0 bases, there was a span of 18 bases. The CDR3 here is CASSSSSRVGSNYGYTF. CDR3 in DNA: TGTGCCAGCAGTTCTAGTAGCAGGGTTGGATCTAACTATGGCTACACCTTC.